Each of the 18 T cell receptor beta chains below was sequenced from the same sample in a study of metastatic and nonmetastatic thyroid tumors (dated by TCRdb to 2020 to 2022). None of the patients had been given any treatment before thyroid surgery. Library preparation used PCR. The listed sequencing device is Illumina HiSeq 4000. TCRdb passed the public sequencing reads through fastp at Q25 and MiXCR, retaining productive beta sequences. Within this sample are 20,000 to 25,000 clones, with around 20% of them counted one time only. The ten largest clones represent around a quarter of the sample. Sample: blood. The receptors come from a female donor with papillary thyroid cancer or a benign thyroid nodule (not recorded which). Some clones in this sample may be carry-over from other donors' samples.

The rearrangement links TRBV5-4 to TRBJ2-1; 11 bases agree with TRBD2. From germline, CDR1 is SGHNT and CDR2 YYREEE (reference sequence). V was pared by 0 bases and J by 5 bases, with 4 bases of the junction left unmatched. The length of the CDR3 is 16 residues. This CDR3 is CASSLGTSGLHNEQFF. The DNA of the CDR3 is TGTGCCAGCAGCTTGGGGACTAGCGGGCTCCACAATGAGCAGTTCTTC.

This clone was seen more than once but under ten times. A single base separates this from a much larger clone, so it may be a read error. This sequence joins TRBV4-3 and TRBJ2-7, with 8 bases aligning to TRBD1. The germline gives CDR1 LGHNA, CDR2 YSLEER. This CDR3 region has 13 residues. The CDR3 sequence: CASGQGGQDKQYF. The DNA of the CDR3 is TGCGCCAGCGGCCAAGGGGGACAGGATAAGCAGTACTTC.

The chain couples TRBV20-1 to TRBJ2-7, with 10 nucleotides matching TRBD1. Losses at the gene ends were 5 bases for V and 6 bases for J; bases not matched to a gene: 16. CDR3 size: 16 residues. From germline, CDR1 is DFQATT and CDR2 SNEGSKA (reference sequence). The CDR3 nucleotides read TGCAGTGCTCCTCCTCCGGACAGGGGGAGAGAGGGCGAGCAGTACTTC. Amino acid sequence: CSAPPPDRGREGEQYF.

This clone was recorded at least ten times. Written as DNA, the CDR3 is TGTGCCAGCAGCCTCGGACCTGAGCAGTTCTTC. Translation gives CASSLGPEQFF. This chain connects TRBV7-9 to TRBJ2-1; D gene ambiguous. CDR3 length: 11 residues. V dropped 5 bases and J dropped 9 bases, with 8 bases sitting between them. Germline CDR1 is SEHNR and CDR2 is FQNEAQ (reference sequence).

There are many counts of this clone. Written as DNA, the CDR3 is TGTGCCAGCAGCTTAGTTCGGGGGGGGCCACATGAGCAGTTCTTC. Residues: CASSLVRGGPHEQFF. V usage is TRBV11-2 and J usage is TRBJ2-1, with 8 bases identical to TRBD2. Germline CDR1 and CDR2: SGHAT and FQNNGV. This CDR3 is built from 15 residues. V was clipped by 1 base and J by 8 bases; unmatched bases: 7.

Concerning this clone itself: The junction departs from the called germline gene at one end, perhaps through a read error. The chain is built from TRBV28 and TRBJ2-5; 9 nucleotides align to TRBD1. Germline CDR1 MDHEN, CDR2 SYDVKM. CDR3 length equals 15 residues. The CDR3 sequence: CVSSHRHRGRETQYF. CDR3 coding DNA: TGTGTCAGCAGCCACCGGCACAGGGGGCGAGAGACCCAGTACTTC. Full variable domain (outside the CDR3, taken from reference TRBV28 and TRBJ2-5): DVKVTQSSRYLVKRTGEKVFLECVQDMDHENMFWYRQDPGLGLRLIYFSYDVKMKEKGDIPEGYSVSREKKERFSLILESASTNQTSMYLCVSSHRHRGRETQYFGPGTRLLVL.

This clone was observed at least ten times. This sequence joins TRBV4-2 and TRBJ2-5, with D maybe TRBD2 (6 bases). The CDR3 is 15 amino acids. Trimming shortened V by 1 base and J by 2 bases, and 11 bases separated the two germline ends. Germline CDR1 and CDR2: LGHNA and YNFKEQ. CDR3 sequence (DNA): TGTGCCAGCAGCCAAGTAGCGGAGAGACAAGAGACCCAGTACTTC. Residues: CASSQVAERQETQYF.

This clone was observed a few times. The chain uses TRBV28 and TRBJ2-7; the D is unclear. Looked up from germline, CDR1 is MDHEN and CDR2 is SYDVKM. This CDR3 contains 12 residues. V was pared by 6 bases and J by 2 bases, with 8 bases between. The CDR3 spells CASRVRTYEQYV. The CDR3 DNA reads as TGTGCCAGCAGGGTGCGCACCTACGAGCAGTACGTC.

Details on this clone: A much larger clone lies one base from this, so it may be a read error. This chain uses TRBV4-1 with TRBJ2-5; the D call may be TRBD1 or TRBD2 (5 bases each). This CDR3 spans 13 amino acids. Germline CDR1 and CDR2: MGHRA and YSYEKL. The CDR3 region is CASSQVRGETKYF. DNA of the CDR3: TGCGCCAGCAGCCAAGTAAGGGGAGAGACCAAGTACTTC.

The sample holds a few counts of this clone. The CDR3 reads CASSIRGDGNTIYF. The CDR3 DNA reads as TGTGCCAGTAGTATAAGAGGGGACGGAAACACCATATATTTT. This chain connects TRBV19 to TRBJ1-3, with a possible D match to TRBD1 (5 bases). The germline V and J ends were trimmed by 2 bases and 4 bases, with 9 bases remaining between them. Germline V gives CDR1 LNHDA, CDR2 SQIVND (reference sequence). The CDR3 is made up of 14 amino acids. Filled out from reference TRBV19 and TRBJ1-3, the complete variable domain reads DGGITQSPKYLFRKEGQNVTLSCEQNLNHDAMYWYRQDPGQGLRLIYYSQIVNDFQKGDIAEGYSVSREKKESFPLTVTSAQKNPTAFYLCASSIRGDGNTIYFGEGSWLTVV.

This clone appeared many times. The chain couples TRBV7-9 to TRBJ2-2; 8 bases map to TRBD1. V was pared by 5 bases and J by 5 bases, with 7 bases of the junction left unmatched. Germline V lookup: CDR1 SEHNR, CDR2 FQNEAQ (reference sequence). This CDR3 is 15 amino acids long. CDR3 loop: CASSDGQGKTGELFF. DNA of the CDR3: TGTGCCAGCAGCGATGGACAGGGAAAAACCGGGGAGCTGTTTTTT.

This clone was recorded at least ten times. In nucleotides, the CDR3 is TGTGCCAGCAGTGAATTTGGGGGCGCGGCAGATACGCAGTATTTT. Translated: CASSEFGGAADTQYF. The rearrangement joins TRBV2 to TRBJ2-3; D is possibly TRBD1 (6 bases). Germline CDR1 is SNHLY and CDR2 is FYNNEI. This CDR3 comprises 15 residues. V gave up 2 bases and J gave up 4 bases, with 13 bases separating them.

This clone showed up many times. This chain connects TRBV20-1 to TRBJ1-1; 8 bases match TRBD1. Germline CDR1 is DFQATT and CDR2 is SNEGSKA (reference sequence). The CDR3 sequence is 12 residues long. The junction had 8 bases not matched to a gene; V was cut back by 8 bases and J by 6 bases. CDR3 region: CSSIRGQSEAFF. CDR3 coding DNA: TGCAGTTCAATCAGGGGGCAATCTGAAGCTTTCTTT.

Many counts were recorded for this clone. V usage is TRBV7-2 and J usage is TRBJ2-7, with 8 bases fitting TRBD1. The CDR3 is 14 amino acids. Germline V gives CDR1 SGHTA, CDR2 FQGNSA. V lost 2 bases, J lost 4 bases, and 4 bases stayed unmatched. This chain's CDR3 is CASSLLGQGYEQYF. CDR3 nucleotide sequence: TGTGCCAGCAGCTTATTAGGACAGGGTTACGAGCAGTACTTC.

This clone was detected ten times or more. This chain joins TRBV10-3 and TRBJ1-2, with 9 bases fitting TRBD1. Germline lookup yields CDR1 ENHRY and CDR2 SYGVKD. V shed 5 bases, J shed 4 bases, and the junction held 5 bases outside the gene matches. The length of the CDR3 is 14 residues. The CDR3 protein is CAISRGQGPYGYTF. The CDR3 bases are TGTGCCATCAGTCGTGGACAGGGGCCCTATGGCTACACCTTC.

The table lists this clone with many counts. The gene calls are TRBV2 and TRBJ2-7; D ambiguous. From germline, CDR1 is SNHLY and CDR2 FYNNEI. Trimming took 9 bases from V and 0 from J, leaving 15 bases between them. CDR3 length: 14 residues. The CDR3 loop reads CASRQQSSSYEQYF. The CDR3 DNA sequence: TGTGCCAGTCGGCAACAGAGTAGCTCCTACGAGCAGTACTTC.

Concerning this clone itself: This may arise from a read error, as a much more abundant clone is one base away. The rearrangement uses TRBV20-1 and TRBJ2-3, with TRBD2 matching 9 bases. The J segment lost 8 bases and the V segment lost 4 bases, leaving 13 bases of the junction unmatched. The CDR3 length is 15 residues. Germline CDR1 and CDR2: DFQATT and SNEGSKA (reference sequence). This CDR3 reads CSANAGGPNSGTQYF. The CDR3 region has the DNA TGCAGTGCTAACGCGGGGGGGCCTAACTCAGGTACGCAGTATTTT.

The table lists this clone with many counts. V usage is TRBV7-9 and J usage is TRBJ1-1; TRBD1 is a possible D gene (5 bases). Trimming removed 5 bases from V and 4 bases from J, with 14 bases in between. The CDR3 consists of 14 residues. Germline loops: CDR1 SEHNR, CDR2 FQNEAQ (reference sequence). As DNA, the CDR3 is TGTGCCAGCAGCGTCGCGGGGGGGTCCACTGAAGCTTTCTTT. Protein product: CASSVAGGSTEAFF.